Below are 30 T cell receptor beta chains sequenced from a single sample in a study of control samples from healthy donors and cancer patients (TCRdb year 2020). Libraries were constructed by the immunoSEQ multiplex PCR assay. TCRdb's version of the immuneACCESS table is confined to in-frame rearrangements and falls short of the full clone set. An unresolved V gene accounts for under half of the shortfall where checked; the remainder is of unknown origin. Within this sample are some 130,000 clones, with 75% to 95% of them counted one time only. The ten largest clones capture around 2.3% of the sample. Sequences were obtained from blood. The receptors come from a man between 35 and 55 years old in good health.

The genes are TRBV3-1 (or the pseudogene TRBV3-2) and TRBJ2-7, with D perhaps TRBD2 (5 bases). In germline, CDR1 is LGHDT, CDR2 YNNKEL (reference sequence). The CDR3 sequence is 15 residues long. V lost 4 bases and J 7 bases, leaving 20 bases between the germline ends. The CDR3 reads CASSRNRPGIDEQYF. CDR3 sequence (DNA): TGTGCCAGCAGCCGGAACCGCCCCGGGATAGATGAGCAGTACTTC.

The V call is TRBV5-1, the J call TRBJ2-1; 14 bases are a match to TRBD2. The CDR3 is made up of 16 amino acids. Germline V gene data show CDR1 as SGHRS and CDR2 as YFSETQ. Trimming took 3 bases from V and 9 from J; bases not matched to a gene: 8. CDR3 residues: CASSSTTSGGALEQFF. The CDR3 nucleotides are TGCGCCAGCAGCTCCACGACTAGCGGGGGGGCACTTGAGCAGTTCTTC. The full variable domain, rest sourced from reference TRBV5-1 and TRBJ2-1, is KAGVTQTPRYLIKTRGQQVTLSCSPISGHRSVSWYQQTPGQGLQFLFEYFSETQRNKGNFPGRFSGRQFSNSRSEMNVSTLELGDSALYLCASSSTTSGGALEQFFGPGTRLTVL.

V and J are TRBV6-5 and TRBJ2-1, with TRBD1 matching 8 bases. The junction had 3 bases not matched to a gene; V was cut back by 6 bases and J by 5 bases. Germline CDR1 and CDR2: MNHEY and SVGAGI. There are 13 residues in the CDR3. CDR3 bases: TGTGCCAGCAGGCGGACAGGGAACAATGAGCAGTTCTTC. Its protein product is CASRRTGNNEQFF.

The chain has TRBV19 and TRBJ2-3; D is tentatively TRBD1 or TRBD2 (6 bases each). The germline CDR1 and CDR2 sequences are LNHDA and SQIVND (reference sequence). V shed 3 bases and J shed 5 bases, with 18 bases lying between them. The CDR3 spans 16 residues. CDR3 sequence (DNA): TGTGCCAGTAGTATGATGCGGGACAACGGTGGAGATACGCAGTATTTT. Amino acid sequence: CASSMMRDNGGDTQYF.

The sample holds one count of this clone. This chain connects TRBV4-1 to TRBJ1-4; D is ambiguous. V was pared by 4 bases and J by 5 bases, with 11 bases between. This CDR3 contains 14 residues. Germline assignment: CDR1 MGHRA and CDR2 YSYEKL. The CDR3 spells CASSRGPMNEKLFF. Written as DNA, the CDR3 is TGCGCCAGCAGCCGCGGACCGATGAATGAAAAACTGTTTTTT.

There are a few counts of this clone. J is TRBJ1-5 and V is TRBV5-4; 8 bases align to TRBD1. The CDR3 loop spans 13 amino acids. V was clipped by 4 bases and J by 7 bases; unmatched bases: 4. CDR1 is SGHNT, CDR2 YYREEE, per germline (reference sequence). The CDR3 DNA sequence: TGTGCCAGCAGCGTCGACAGGGGACAGCCCCAGCATTTT. It translates to CASSVDRGQPQHF.

This clone is a singleton in its sample. This chain links TRBV13 with TRBJ2-5; the D call may be TRBD1 or TRBD2 (5 bases each). V shed 8 bases and J shed 2 bases, with 9 bases lying between them. The CDR3 totals 12 residues. In germline, CDR1 is PRHDT, CDR2 FYEKMQ (reference sequence). The CDR3 region has the DNA TGTGCCAGCGGGACGGCGCAAGAGACCCAGTACTTC. Translation: CASGTAQETQYF.

This clone was seen only once. The rearrangement uses TRBV7-8 and TRBJ1-1, with 9 nucleotides matching TRBD1. The CDR3 spans 14 residues. CDR1 is SGHVS, CDR2 FQNEAQ, per germline. The V and J ends lost 8 bases and 4 bases, in that order; junction bases with no gene match: 8. The CDR3 region has the DNA TGTGCCAGCCTTCAACAGGGGGCTAGCACTGAAGCTTTCTTT. Encoded protein: CASLQQGASTEAFF.

This sequence joins TRBV5-1 and TRBJ2-7, with no clear D. Germline assignment: CDR1 SGHRS and CDR2 YFSETQ. The V end was cut by 4 bases, the J end by 5 bases, with 13 bases between. CDR3 length equals 13 residues. For the CDR3, the DNA is TGCGCCAGCAGCCCCGGGCCGGGTAACGAGCAGTACTTC. Amino acids: CASSPGPGNEQYF.

The V gene is TRBV7-9, the J gene TRBJ1-3, with 10 nucleotides matching TRBD1. V lost 5 bases and J lost 8; bases outside the gene matches: 9. The CDR3 covers 15 residues. Germline values: CDR1 SEHNR, CDR2 FQNEAQ (reference sequence). The CDR3 nucleotides read TGTGCCAGCAGCCTTACCGGGACAGGGGCGGACACCATATATTTT. Translating gives CASSLTGTGADTIYF. Supplemented by reference TRBV7-9 and TRBJ1-3, the full variable domain reads DTGVSQNPRHKITKRGQNVTFRCDPISEHNRLYWYRQTLGQGPEFLTYFQNEAQLEKSRLLSDRFSAERPKGSFSTLEIQRTEQGDSAMYLCASSLTGTGADTIYFGEGSWLTVV.

The chain carries TRBV19 and TRBJ1-1; D ambiguous. The CDR3 extends over 13 amino acids. V gave up 7 bases and J gave up 2 bases, with 11 bases separating them. Per germline, CDR1 LNHDA and CDR2 SQIVND (reference sequence). The CDR3 loop is CASNAGRNTEAFF. As DNA, the CDR3 is TGTGCCAGTAATGCAGGCAGAAACACTGAAGCTTTCTTT. Combining the CDR3 with reference TRBV19 and TRBJ1-1 gives the whole variable domain DGGITQSPKYLFRKEGQNVTLSCEQNLNHDAMYWYRQDPGQGLRLIYYSQIVNDFQKGDIAEGYSVSREKKESFPLTVTSAQKNPTAFYLCASNAGRNTEAFFGQGTRLTVV.

The chain has TRBV18 and TRBJ1-2; no definite D call. Germline CDR1 is KGHSH and CDR2 is LQKENI. V was shortened by 3 bases and J by 4 bases, with 21 bases between the two germline ends. The CDR3 consists of 17 residues. Here the CDR3 reads CASSPPNVGFLGYGYTF. CDR3 bases: TGTGCCAGCTCACCTCCAAACGTCGGTTTCTTGGGCTATGGCTACACCTTC.

This clone turned up a few times. The chain carries TRBV7-9 and TRBJ2-2; no clear D gene. Germline V gene lookup returns CDR1 SEHNR and CDR2 FQNEAQ (reference sequence). V was clipped by 5 bases and J by 8 bases, with 15 bases between them. CDR3 length: 14 amino acids. The DNA of the CDR3 is TGTGCCAGCAGCCCTCGACTCGTTTGGGGGGAGCTGTTTTTT. This codes for CASSPRLVWGELFF.

This clone was counted once. This sequence joins TRBV10-3 and TRBJ1-1; no clear D gene. In germline, CDR1 is ENHRY, CDR2 SYGVKD. This CDR3 is built from 15 residues. V lost 3 bases, J lost 1 base, and 12 bases lay in between. CDR3 region: CAISDVREPNTEAFF. The CDR3 DNA is TGTGCCATCAGTGACGTCCGGGAGCCGAACACTGAAGCTTTCTTT.

The chain couples TRBV6-1 to TRBJ1-5; possible D gene TRBD1, 6 bases. The CDR3 is 16 amino acids. CDR1 and CDR2 (germline): MNHNS, SASEGT. Trimming left V 4 bases short and J 0 bases short, with 13 bases between. In DNA, the CDR3 is TGTGCCAGCAGTGGTGGGACATTTTATAGCAATCAGCCCCAGCATTTT. Translated, it gives CASSGGTFYSNQPQHF.

The gene calls are TRBV4-1 and TRBJ2-4; tentatively, D is TRBD2 (7 bases). V was trimmed by 1 base and J by 1 base, leaving 17 bases between them. Germline CDR1 reads MGHRA; CDR2 reads YSYEKL. The CDR3 is 18 residues long. Here the CDR3 DNA reads TGCGCCAGCAGCCAAGGGGGGGGCCTTTCTTTTGCCAAAAACATTCAGTACTTC. Residues: CASSQGGGLSFAKNIQYF.

The rearrangement links TRBV9 to TRBJ1-1, with D possibly TRBD1 on 5 matching bases. The CDR3 consists of 16 residues. The V gene lost 4 bases and the J gene lost 5 bases, with 21 bases spanning the gap. CDR1 is SGDLS, CDR2 YYNGEE, per germline. The CDR3 DNA follows: TGTGCCAGCAGCCCCGTATGGTTAGGGGCCGGGACTGAAGCTTTCTTT. As protein: CASSPVWLGAGTEAFF.

This chain connects TRBV27 to TRBJ1-5; no firm D call. V was clipped by 4 bases and J by 4 bases, with 5 bases between them. CDR3 size: 12 residues. CDR1 MNHEY and CDR2 SMNVEV come from the germline V gene (reference sequence). Here the CDR3 reads CASSYVNQPQHF. The CDR3 DNA sequence: TGTGCCAGCAGTTACGTGAATCAGCCCCAGCATTTT.

Only one count was recorded for this clone. The chain has TRBV30 and TRBJ1-1; no reliable D call. The CDR3 contains 12 residues. CDR1 and CDR2 from the germline V gene are GTSNPN and SVGIG (reference sequence). V lost 4 bases to trimming and J lost 4 bases, with 10 bases between them. CDR3 sequence reads: CAWMSRPTEAFF. DNA of the CDR3: TGTGCCTGGATGTCCAGACCCACTGAAGCTTTCTTT.

This chain connects TRBV27 to TRBJ2-7, with D maybe TRBD1 (6 bases). Germline V CDR1 and CDR2: MNHEY, SMNVEV (reference sequence). The CDR3 runs 16 residues. V was clipped by 5 bases and J by 2 bases, with 19 bases between them. The CDR3 sequence: CASSPTGTRGTYEQYF. In DNA form, the CDR3 reads TGTGCCAGCAGTCCTACCGGGACCAGGGGCACCTACGAGCAGTACTTC.

The V gene is TRBV28, the J gene TRBJ1-6; D uncertain. Germline loops: CDR1 MDHEN, CDR2 SYDVKM. This CDR3 has 13 residues. The ends were cut back, 8 bases at V and 0 bases at J, with 5 bases in the middle. The CDR3 protein is CASRLSYNSPLHF. The CDR3 DNA reads TGTGCCAGCCGGCTCTCCTATAATTCACCCCTCCACTTT.

V gene TRBV29-1 combines with J gene TRBJ2-1; TRBD2 aligns across 8 bases. CDR3 size: 16 residues. The germline V gene encodes CDR1 SQVTM and CDR2 ANQGSEA. Trimming removed 1 base from V and 5 bases from J; junction bases left unmatched: 10. Here the CDR3 reads CSVEGLSGEADNEQFF. The CDR3, as DNA: TGCAGCGTTGAAGGCCTTAGCGGGGAGGCGGACAATGAGCAGTTCTTC.

CDR3 sequence (DNA): TGCGCCAGCAGCCAAGTTGTGGGAGCGAACACCGGGGAGCTGTTTTTT. Its protein is CASSQVVGANTGELFF. This chain joins TRBV4-1 and TRBJ2-2; tentatively, D is TRBD2 (5 bases). Germline CDR1 MGHRA, CDR2 YSYEKL. The CDR3 runs to 16 residues. With 1 base removed from V and 0 bases from J, the gap between germline ends came to 9 bases.

This chain links TRBV18 with TRBJ1-3; tentatively, D is TRBD1 (6 bases). V gave up 6 bases and J gave up 1 base, with 16 bases separating them. The CDR3 has 16 residues. Germline V CDR1 and CDR2: KGHSH, LQKENI. The CDR3 loop is CASSSGTPYSGNTIYF. The CDR3 nucleotides read TGTGCCAGCTCTAGCGGGACACCATATTCTGGAAACACCATATATTTT.

The V and J genes are TRBV7-8 and TRBJ1-5; D gene uncertain. The CDR3 length is 13 residues. The germline V gene encodes CDR1 SGHVS and CDR2 FQNEAQ. V was cut by 3 bases and J by 3 bases, with 6 bases left in between. CDR3 sequence (DNA): TGTGCCAGCAGCTTGGCAGACAATCAGCCCCAGCATTTT. Translation: CASSLADNQPQHF.

Concerning this clone itself: This CDR3 is also generated by other DNA sequences in the sample. V is TRBV27 and J is TRBJ1-1; D remains unclear. Germline CDR1 MNHEY, CDR2 SMNVEV (reference sequence). Trimming shortened V by 0 bases and J by 1 base, and 3 bases separated the two germline ends. The CDR3 loop spans 13 amino acids. The CDR3 nucleotides are TGTGCCAGCAGTTTATCGAGGAACACTGAAGCTTTCTTT. It encodes CASSLSRNTEAFF.

The V call is TRBV19, the J call TRBJ1-2; D is uncertain. Germline values: CDR1 LNHDA, CDR2 SQIVND (reference sequence). This CDR3 has 14 amino acids. V was cut by 1 base and J by 5 bases, with 11 bases left in between. This chain's CDR3 is CASSIGGREYGYTF. The CDR3 DNA sequence: TGTGCCAGTAGTATAGGGGGAAGGGAATATGGCTACACCTTC.

The chain carries TRBV5-1 and TRBJ2-3; perhaps TRBD2 as D (6 bases). The CDR3 length is 14 residues. Trimming stripped 6 bases from V and 1 base from J, with 12 bases between. Looked up from germline, CDR1 is SGHRS and CDR2 is YFSETQ. CDR3 residues: CASNRGVGTDTQYF. DNA of the CDR3: TGCGCCAGCAACCGCGGGGTGGGCACAGATACGCAGTATTTT.

The chain's CDR3 is CASSFNLGTEAFF. CDR3 DNA sequence: TGCGCCAGCAGCTTTAACCTGGGGACTGAAGCTTTCTTT. The rearrangement joins TRBV5-1 to TRBJ1-1; no clear D. Germline V lookup: CDR1 SGHRS, CDR2 YFSETQ. This CDR3 has 13 residues. Trimming cost V 2 bases and J 5 bases, with 10 bases left between them.

The chain has TRBV5-6 and TRBJ1-1, with D perhaps TRBD1 (6 bases). V was pared by 4 bases and J by 4 bases, with 14 bases between. Germline values: CDR1 SGHDT, CDR2 YYEEEE. The CDR3 sequence is 14 residues long. In nucleotides, the CDR3 is TGTGCCAGCAGCCGGGGGCCGTTGGGCACTGAAGCTTTCTTT. The encoded protein is CASSRGPLGTEAFF.